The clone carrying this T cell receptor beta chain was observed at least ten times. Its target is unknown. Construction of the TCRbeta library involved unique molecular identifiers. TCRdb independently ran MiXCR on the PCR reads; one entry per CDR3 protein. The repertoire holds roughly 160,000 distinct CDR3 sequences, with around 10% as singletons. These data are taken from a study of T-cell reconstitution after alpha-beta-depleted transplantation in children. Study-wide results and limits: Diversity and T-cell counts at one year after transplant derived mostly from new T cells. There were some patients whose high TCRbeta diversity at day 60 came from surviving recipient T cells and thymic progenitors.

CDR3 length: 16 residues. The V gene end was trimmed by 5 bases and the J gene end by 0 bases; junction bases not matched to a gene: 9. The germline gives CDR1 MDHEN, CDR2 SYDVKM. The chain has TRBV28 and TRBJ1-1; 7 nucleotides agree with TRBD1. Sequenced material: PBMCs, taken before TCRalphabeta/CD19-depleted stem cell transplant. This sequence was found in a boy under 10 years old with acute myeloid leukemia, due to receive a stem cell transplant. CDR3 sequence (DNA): TGTGCCAGCAGTCCCGGGACAGCTCCAATGAACACTGAAGCTTTCTTT. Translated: CASSPGTAPMNTEAFF.